This TCR beta chain was found in a study of early T cells in non-severe SARS-CoV-2 infection. Study at large: The authors sequenced bulk RNA from unsorted whole blood, leaving chains unpaired. Study observations and caveats: VDJdb-based matching was biased toward anti-spike CD8 responses and missed private and CD4 specificities.

In its sample, this clonotype was seen many times. What it binds is not known. Separate cDNA molecules each had unique molecular identifiers attached to them. Via MiXCR, TCRdb re-called the 5' RACE reads, giving one row per CDR3 protein. The sample lists tens of thousands of distinct CDR3 sequences; around 5.6% were seen once. The CDR3 is 15 residues long. After removal of 7 bases from V and 4 bases from J, the junction contained 11 bases not matched to a gene. CDR1 is SGHTA, CDR2 FQGNSA, per germline. The chain joins TRBV7-2 to TRBJ2-3; 7 nucleotides line up with TRBD2. Specimen: whole blood. The receptor's source is an adult who was a healthcare worker with PCR-confirmed SARS-CoV-2 infection or an uninfected control (not recorded which). The CDR3 reads CASTIQSGNADTQYF. Here the CDR3 DNA reads TGTGCCAGCACCATCCAAAGCGGGAATGCAGATACGCAGTATTTT.